These 5 T cell receptor beta chains were all obtained from the same sample, sequenced in a study of immune characterization of retroperitoneal liposarcoma. MiXCR, run by TCRdb on the PCR reads, gives a single entry per CDR3 protein. The repertoire holds about 10,000 distinct CDR3 sequences, with 25% to 35% as singletons. Sequenced: tumor tissue. The source of these receptors is a female donor with retroperitoneal liposarcoma.

This clonotype is deemed medium-sized. The rearrangement joins TRBV7-2 to TRBJ2-3; a possible D gene is TRBD1 (5 bases). CDR1 is SGHTA and CDR2 is FQGNSA in the germline V gene. V shed 5 bases and J shed 2 bases, with 14 bases lying between them. The CDR3 contains 15 residues. CDR3 coding DNA: TGTGCCAGCAGCCCCTGGGGCAGGGACACAGATACGCAGTATTTT. Protein product: CASSPWGRDTDTQYF.

The chain combines TRBV6-1 with TRBJ1-3; D may be TRBD1 (5 bases). The CDR3 is 15 residues long. Trimming stripped 6 bases from V and 1 base from J, with 13 bases between. The germline V gene has CDR1 MNHNS and CDR2 SASEGT. As DNA, the CDR3 is TGTGCCAGCAGCGGTCAGGGTTCGTCTGGAAACACCATATATTTT. It codes for CASSGQGSSGNTIYF.

This sequence joins TRBV6-1 and TRBJ2-1, with D perhaps TRBD1 (5 bases). Trimming cost V 5 bases and J 10 bases, with 24 bases left between them. The CDR3 extends over 16 amino acids. Germline lookup yields CDR1 MNHNS and CDR2 SASEGT. CDR3 sequence: CASSFNDRQISYEQFF. The DNA of the CDR3 is TGTGCCAGCAGTTTCAATGACAGACAGATTTCCTACGAGCAGTTCTTC.

This chain links TRBV11-1 with TRBJ1-6, with 7 bases matching TRBD1. Germline CDR1 and CDR2: SGHAT and FQDESV (reference sequence). This CDR3 has 15 residues. With V trimmed by 6 bases and J by 18 bases, 20 bases remained unmatched. The CDR3 sequence is CASSFGTALLLRHHF. CDR3 sequence (DNA): TGTGCCAGCAGTTTTGGGACAGCCCTTCTCCTTAGGCACCACTTT.

The J gene is TRBJ2-4, the V gene TRBV7-2; 7 bases are shared with TRBD2. The assigned J gene may be wrong: the sequence end matches TRBJ2-1 better. CDR1 and CDR2 (germline): SGHTA, FQGNSA. The CDR3 extends over 12 amino acids. CDR3 DNA: TGTGCCAGCAGCTTATACGGGGGGAACCAGTTCTTC. It yields the protein CASSLYGGNQFF.